Listed below are T cell receptor beta chains from one sample, sequenced in a study of human T cells and chemical hapten exposure. TCRdb redid the calling of the RACE reads with MiXCR, one entry per CDR3 protein. The sample has some 170,000 distinct CDR3 sequences; 25% to 35% are singletons. The sample was whole blood, taken in connection with sensitization to the hapten diphenylcyclopropenone (DPC). The receptor set was obtained from a woman aged 18-30 years with alopecia areata. Some clones in this sample may be carry-over from other donors' samples. Each CDR3 is given with its conserved first and last residue. The D gene is left open where the match is weak. Size is stated for part of the rows, as once, few or many counts, or as a class when the clone is expanded.

TRBJ1-2 | TRBD1 | NA | TRBV29-1 | TGCAGCGTCCCGGGACAGGGGACGGATGGCTACACCTTC | CSVPGQGTDGYTF
TRBJ2-6 | NA | NA | TRBV4-1 | TGCGCCAGCAGCCCCCTCCCCGGGGGGGCCAACGTCCTGACTTTC | CASSPLPGGANVLTF
TRBJ1-1 | NA | few | TRBV14 | TGTGCCAGCAGCCGGGAGTTACTGAACACTGAAGCTTTCTTT | CASSRELLNTEAFF
TRBJ1-5 | NA | few | TRBV6-2/TRBV6-3 | TGTGCCAGCAGTTACCGGGGGAATCAGCCCCAGCATTTT | CASSYRGNQPQHF
TRBJ2-5 | NA | many | TRBV12-3/TRBV12-4 | TGTGCCAGCAGTTTACAGCGTCAGGTCCAAGAGACCCAGTACTTC | CASSLQRQVQETQYF
TRBJ1-3 | NA | NA | TRBV15 | TGTGCCACCAGCACCGGCTCTGGAAACACCATATATTTT | CATSTGSGNTIYF
TRBJ2-7 | NA | NA | TRBV4-1 | TGCGCCAGCACTCTACAACGGGGCACCTCATTTCCCTACGAGCAGTACTTC | CASTLQRGTSFPYEQYF
TRBJ2-7 | TRBD2 | NA | TRBV4-1 | TGCGCCAGCAGCCAGAGGGTAGCGGGGGACTTTGACTACGAGCAGTACTTC | CASSQRVAGDFDYEQYF
TRBJ2-7 | NA | NA | TRBV27 | TGTGCCAGCAGTTTATCGGGGGCCGGGTACGAGCAGTACTTC | CASSLSGAGYEQYF
TRBJ2-5 | TRBD1 | NA | TRBV11-2 | TGTGCCAGCAGCTCCAGGGGGTTTCAGACCCAGTACTTC | CASSSRGFQTQYF
TRBJ2-3 | TRBD2 | once | TRBV6-5 | TGTGCCAGCAGTCTTCTAGCGGGGGCCACAGATACGCAGTATTTT | CASSLLAGATDTQYF
TRBJ2-2 | NA | NA | TRBV25-1 | TGTGCCAGCAGTGAACTGGGTGCCGGGGAGCTGTTTTTT | CASSELGAGELFF
TRBJ1-2 | NA | NA | TRBV29-1 | TGCAGCGTTGAAGGGTTCAACTATGGCTACACCTTC | CSVEGFNYGYTF
TRBJ2-2 | TRBD2 | NA | TRBV6-2/TRBV6-3 | TGTGCCAGCGGACGCGGGGGTTACACCGGGGAGCTGTTTTTT | CASGRGGYTGELFF
TRBJ1-2 | NA | NA | TRBV20-1 | TGCAGTGCCACAGGACGGGAGGTAGCCCTCGGCTACACCTTC | CSATGREVALGYTF
TRBJ2-1 | TRBD1 | NA | TRBV29-1 | TGCAGCGTGGCAGGACAGGGAATCTCTGGGGAGCAGTTCTTC | CSVAGQGISGEQFF
TRBJ2-3 | NA | NA | TRBV6-2/TRBV6-3 | TGTGCCAGCAGTCCAGGCAGCAATACGCAGTATTTT | CASSPGSNTQYF
TRBJ2-1 | NA | few | TRBV6-6 | TGTGCCAGCAGTTACCCTTTTCGCGGTGAGCAGTTCTTC | CASSYPFRGEQFF
TRBJ1-1 | NA | NA | TRBV28 | TGTGCCAGCAAGACGAACACTGAAGCTTTCTTT | CASKTNTEAFF
TRBJ2-4 | NA | NA | TRBV20-1 | TGCAGTGCTACCCAATGGGGCTCAGAGATAGGAGGAAACATTCAGTACTTC | CSATQWGSEIGGNIQYF
TRBJ2-3 | NA | few | TRBV12-3/TRBV12-4 | TGTGCCAGCAGTTTAGGGAGGGGATACACAGATACGCAGTATTTT | CASSLGRGYTDTQYF
TRBJ2-3 | NA | NA | TRBV7-3 | TGTGCCAGCAGCTTAAGCAGGGGTACAGATACGCAGTATTTT | CASSLSRGTDTQYF
TRBJ1-1 | TRBD1 | NA | TRBV4-1 | TGCGCCAGCAGCCGGCAGGGACAGGGTAACACTGAAGCTTTCTTT | CASSRQGQGNTEAFF
TRBJ2-7 | NA | NA | TRBV5-1 | TGCGCCAGCAGCTTGGGCCGACGAGACGAGCAGTACTTC | CASSLGRRDEQYF
TRBJ2-1 | NA | NA | TRBV5-5 | TGTGCCAGCAGCTTTGGGGGAAACTCCTACAATGAGCAGTTCTTC | CASSFGGNSYNEQFF
TRBJ1-2 | TRBD1 | NA | TRBV20-1 | TGCAGTGCCACTAGGACAGGGGAATATGGCTACACCTTC | CSATRTGEYGYTF
TRBJ2-1 | TRBD2 | NA | TRBV24-1 | TGTGCCACCAGTGATTTGACTAGCGGGAATGAGCAGTTCTTC | CATSDLTSGNEQFF
TRBJ2-7 | NA | few | TRBV5-1 | TGCGCCAGCAGCTTGGAGGGCAACTCCTACGAGCAGTACTTC | CASSLEGNSYEQYF
TRBJ2-5 | TRBD1 | NA | TRBV4-3 | TGCGCCAGCAGCCGAGGACAGGGGCAACAAGAGACCCAGTACTTC | CASSRGQGQQETQYF
TRBJ2-3 | TRBD2 | NA | TRBV5-5 | TGTGCCAGCAGCTTGAGACTAGCGGGGTTCACAGATACGCAGTATTTT | CASSLRLAGFTDTQYF
TRBJ1-1 | NA | few | TRBV4-1 | TGCGCCAGCAGCCAAGAAAAGAAAGTGGGGACTGAAGCTTTCTTT | CASSQEKKVGTEAFF
TRBJ2-1 | NA | NA | TRBV7-9 | TGTGCCAGCAGCGGACTGCGAGAGTTCTTC | CASSGLREFF
TRBJ1-4 | NA | NA | TRBV20-1 | TGCAGTGCAATGGAGGCCTATACAGGGAAAACTAATGAAAAACTGTTTTTT | CSAMEAYTGKTNEKLFF
TRBJ2-1 | NA | many | TRBV6-1 | TGTGCCAGCAGTGAAAGGGACGGCTACAATGAGCAGTTCTTC | CASSERDGYNEQFF
TRBJ2-1 | NA | NA | TRBV13 | TGTGCCAGCAGCTTAGGAACGGGGTCGGAGCAGTTCTTC | CASSLGTGSEQFF
TRBJ2-7 | NA | NA | TRBV6-5 | TGTGCCAGCAGTTACAATAGGGGGACTACCTACGAGCAGTACTTC | CASSYNRGTTYEQYF
TRBJ2-3 | NA | NA | TRBV4-1 | TGCGCCAGCAGCCAAGTCGAGGTCGGAACAGGCACAGATACGCAGTATTTT | CASSQVEVGTGTDTQYF
TRBJ1-1 | NA | NA | TRBV10-2 | TGCGCCAGCAATCCCGGCCGGGCTTGGGCTTTCTTT | CASNPGRAWAFF
TRBJ2-3 | TRBD2 | NA | TRBV3-1 | TGTGCCAGCAGCCTAACTAGCGGGAGCACAGATACGCAGTATTTT | CASSLTSGSTDTQYF
TRBJ2-3 | NA | few | TRBV27 | TGTGCCAGCAGTTGGGGGGGCGCAGATACGCAGTATTTT | CASSWGGADTQYF
TRBJ1-1 | NA | NA | TRBV2 | TGTGCCAGCAGTCCCGAGATGAACACTGAAGCTTTCTTT | CASSPEMNTEAFF
TRBJ2-3 | NA | few | TRBV7-9 | TGTGCCAGCAGCTTGGCCTCTCGCTTTTCTGGCACAGATACGCAGTATTTT | CASSLASRFSGTDTQYF